The entry that follows covers one TCR beta chain sequence. V dropped 2 bases and J dropped 1 base, with 5 bases sitting between them. The germline V gene encodes CDR1 LGHNA and CDR2 YNFKEQ. The CDR3 loop spans 13 amino acids. The authors' processing: From reference gene primer amplification, estimates of nucleated cell counts were derived. Measured with immunoSEQ multiplex PCR; TCRdb has only the in-frame clones, and not every one. Clone size and V and J calls were adopted from that table, with D and trimming inferred from the DNA. The sample yields about 240,000 clones, 70% to 90% seen once. This record comes from a study of blood T cell repertoires in COVID-19. Study overall: The United States, Italy and Spain supplied acute and convalescent COVID-19 samples. T cells, B-cell-depleted T cells, or PBMCs supplied cDNA or gDNA.

This receptor was identified in a man aged 50 or older with acute or convalescent COVID-19. The sample taken for sequencing was peripheral blood. V is TRBV4-2 and J is TRBJ2-5; D remains unclear. The chain's CDR3 is CASSQPGQETQYF. CDR3 DNA sequence: TGTGCCAGCAGCCAACCGGGCCAAGAGACCCAGTACTTC.